This TCR beta chain was profiled in a study of shared clonotypes between healthy human individuals. With regard to this clone: Its specificity is not known.

Study-level points and caveats: It was observed that 5% to 6.5% of naive CD4 clonotypes were shared across several donors.

Germline V CDR1 and CDR2: ENHRY, SYGVKD. This CDR3 comprises 15 residues. V shed 5 bases and J 5 bases; nucleotides not matched to a gene: 7. Clones were sequenced by immunoSEQ multiplex PCR, and TCRdb holds only the in-frame ones, with some missing. The top ten clones hold approximately 0.5% of a sample with some 1,100,000 clones, around 78% of them seen once. The sample taken for sequencing was memory CD4+ T cells from PBMCs. Stated subset: CD45RA-negative fraction. The chain links TRBV10-3 to TRBJ2-3; 10 positions agree with TRBD1. The sequence came from a man aged 18 to 35 in good health. Some clones in this sample may be carry-over from other donors' samples. DNA of the CDR3: TGTGCCATCAGTCCGGGACAGGGGAGGTTAGATACGCAGTATTTT. It yields the protein CAISPGQGRLDTQYF.